This entry describes one TCR beta chain. Its antigen is not yet known. Base-call qualities are not available, and no considerably larger clone is one nucleotide away. The cohort comprised approximately 700 healthy bone marrow donors. At the time of sampling, all cohort members were nominally healthy, though unrecorded immune exposures were likely present. The donor was CMV seropositive and belonged to the group of some 290 seropositive cohort members. A peripheral blood sample was provided by each donor, and peripheral blood mononuclear cells were used for TCR beta sequencing. Genomic DNA was extracted from the blood cell samples with the Qiagen DNeasy Blood Extraction Kit. The library was prepared using the immunoSEQ multiplex PCR assay. For the multiplex PCR, a mixture combining 60 forward primers for TCR Vbeta segments and 13 reverse primers for TCR Jbeta segments was used. The CDR3 region of rearranged TCR beta genes was amplified from genomic DNA with a multiplex PCR assay. On the Illumina HiSeq System, the amplified TCR beta libraries were sequenced as 87-base-pair reads. The authors processed their data as follows. In a later analysis, about 80 million unique TCR beta chains were counted across the roughly 670 repertoires, and about 10 million of these chains were shared by at least two donors. To remove PCR and sequencing errors, raw reads were error-corrected and collapsed into unique sequences using a nearest-neighbor algorithm that merged closely related sequences. CDR3 sequences were aligned to IMGT reference sequences to assign V, D and J gene segments. Each retained sequence needed at least a six-nucleotide match to both a V gene segment and a J gene segment. A rearrangement counted as productive if the CDR3 had no stop codons and remained in frame with V and J, and every other rearrangement counted as non-productive. CDR3 was defined by IMGT convention, running from the second conserved V-encoded cysteine to the conserved J-encoded phenylalanine. The earlier analysis of about 500 of the donors excluded sequences that lacked an unambiguous match to a single V gene segment. In an earlier analysis of approximately 550 of the donors, V segments were called functional above 56.7% productive rearrangements and were called segregating when the between-donor standard deviation exceeded 5%. A statistical classification framework was built for diagnosing cytomegalovirus status from the catalog of TCR beta chain sequences. V and J gene assignment, in a later analysis, came from comparing TCR nucleotide sequences with IMGT/GENE-DB human TR gene sequences. In a later analysis, CDR3 sequences and most-parsimonious VDJ recombination scenarios were assigned using the TCRdist pipeline. A later analysis defined each TCR beta chain by its CDR3 amino acid sequence plus V-gene family, and excluded reads lacking a unique V-gene family. A later analysis removed several hundred highly shared, low-generation-probability nucleotide sequences to deal with suspected cross-contamination and a sequencing artifact. In a later analysis, a clonal expansion index for each public chain was calculated from normalized within-repertoire ranks of inferred template counts. A later analysis computed generation probabilities with a VDJ recombination model fitted to out-of-frame rearrangements, and checked the results against IGoR. In a later analysis, TCR-TCR, TCR-HLA and TCR-CMV co-occurrence was scored with hypergeometric tests, and a repertoire-size bias correction was applied to TCR pairs. In a later analysis, false discovery rates were estimated by permuting HLA or CMV assignments 20 times. In a later analysis, co-occurring TCRs were grouped using DBSCAN, and TCRdist sequence similarity was added for clustering within HLA-allele-positive subsets. Repertoires with fewer than 30,000 or more than 120,000 public chains were left out of co-occurrence clustering, as were about five repertoires with anomalous nucleotide sharing. This is the immuneACCESS table as TCRdb keeps it, with only in-frame sequences that have V and J called. A part of the clones is gone; compared with another copy, unresolved V genes explain less than half, and the rest is unexplained. V, J and clone size are those of that table, while D and trimming were read from the DNA. The sample table records fewer than 200,000 clones; approximately 80% of these occur just once. The top ten clonotypes cover around 4.4% of the sample.

The CDR3 contains 15 residues, cysteine and phenylalanine counted. Kept here is only the CDR3 DNA, which spans 45 bases and is read in frame from base 1. Germline trimming amounts to 4 bases on V and 1 base on J, with 4 as the count of junction bases outside the gene matches. The germline V gene supplies CDR1 SGHDT and CDR2 YYEEEE. This entry belongs to a study of cytomegalovirus exposure and HLA in healthy donors (dated by TCRdb to 2016 to 2017). Some background on the complete study: In an earlier analysis of 587 of the donors, 250 to 300 Gb of sequence data and 120 million or so unique TCR beta sequences from about 180 million T cells were reported. Approximately 300 gigabases of sequencing data and roughly 80 million unique TCR sequences made up an early release that covered nearly 650 HLA-typed donors. All discovery cohort repertoires had been generated on a single sequencing platform. In an earlier analysis of 500 to 650 of the donors, high-throughput TCR beta sequencing was used to judge whether each TCR beta V gene segment behaved as functional or pseudogenic. The study aimed to test whether cataloging public T cell receptors could reveal signatures of past pathogen exposure. In a later analysis, previously published TCR beta repertoires from some 640 donors were re-analyzed and high-resolution HLA genotyping was added so that TCR occurrence patterns could be studied. The study profiled the T cell repertoires of about 640 subjects by immunosequencing and related them to cytomegalovirus serostatus. Roughly five DR-DQ haplotypes were treated as single units for association and clustering because of strong linkage in the cohort. On average, around 240,000 unique TCR beta nucleotide sequences were sequenced per donor among a few hundred genotyped donors of the cohort, with roughly 18% of those sequences being non-productive. Typing coverage varied by locus: roughly 629-640 donors for A, B, C, DRB1 and DQB1; roughly 500 for DQA1; 606 for DPA1; around 490 for DPB1. Class I and class II HLA loci were covered by the typing at four-digit resolution. In addition to the first cohort of around 670 subjects, a separate validation cohort of over 90 different subjects was used. In the later analysis, no new phenotypic data were used to find candidate immune exposures; instead, reliance was placed on TCR beta sequences and their occurrence across donors. Donor age, sex, ethnicity and CMV serostatus were compiled together with the repertoire data. The genetic ancestry cluster associated with self-reported Caucasian donors included 70% to 85% of the 300 to 400 genotyped donors. A later genetic analysis took genome-wide SNP genotypes for about three fifths of the 666 donors and used that subset as a discovery cohort. To predict cytomegalovirus infection status, the study brought together high-throughput TCR immunosequencing, statistical association of individual TCRs with disease status, and machine learning.

Broader findings and caveats from the paper: For the cohort, immune exposure information was limited to CMV serostatus. Presence/absence analyses assumed roughly uniform sequencing depth across donors, an assumption that may not hold. Because HLA typing was missing for some donors at each locus, association tests included only the typed subset. In both the original and validation cohorts, the classifier was reported to diagnose cytomegalovirus status with high specificity and sensitivity. Most TCR sequences were seen in very few donors, while some public TCRs were found in many individuals. According to a later analysis, TCR association rates differed among HLA loci, with DRB1 alleles showing the most associated TCRs and HLA-C alleles showing the fewest. This cohort had only TCR beta chains sequenced, and the lack of alpha or paired-chain data limited which features could be detected. Linkage disequilibrium might explain the correlated functional status among segregating V segments, but an unknown experimental factor could not be ruled out. Assigning TCR associations to individual alleles was difficult when HLA alleles, especially DR and DQ, strongly co-occurred. In a later analysis, HLA-associated TCR beta chains showed more clonal expansion and lower generation probabilities than non-associated chains that were equally common. In a later genetic analysis, a missense DCLRE1C variant was associated with V-gene and J-gene trimming of TCR beta chains, and the association was replicated in an independent cohort. An earlier analysis of around 600 of the donors showed that most TCR beta V segments appeared in productive rearrangements either about 87% or about 30% of the time, which broadly matched IMGT annotations. At a false discovery rate of 0.05, a later analysis linked approximately 18,000 TCR beta sequences to specific HLA alleles. The authors suggested that the approach could potentially be generalized to other disease states and immunological phenotypes. In the study, around 150 TCR beta chains were listed as associated with cytomegalovirus. In a later genetic analysis, fewer N-insertions in productive TCRs were reported among donors in an Asian-associated ancestry cluster than the roughly 700-donor mean. A later analysis found that most CMV-associated TCR beta chains appeared HLA-restricted, with HLA associations seemingly driven largely by CMV exposure. The 87-base-pair reads could not distinguish some IMGT-functional V segments, including TRBV6-2 and TRBV6-3, so those segments were excluded. A further reported finding was that TCR beta sequences accurately predicted the HLA-A and HLA-B alleles for most subjects in the first cohort. Because counts were too low, roughly 17 rarely observed V segments, including chromosome 9 orphons, were left out of the earlier analysis of approximately 580 of the donors. According to a later analysis, parvovirus B19, influenza, CMV and Epstein-Barr virus appeared linked to several top co-occurrence clusters. A cluster of highly shared sequence variants was judged likely to represent a technical artifact of the sequencing pipeline. Three of the identified cytomegalovirus-associated TCR beta chains were confirmed in vitro to be specific for cytomegalovirus antigens.

Recombination connected TRBV5-6 to TRBJ1-5; 8 nucleotides in the junction match TRBD1. This sequence originates from a woman aged 45-65 years in good health and CMV-seropositive. The sequenced sample was PBMCs. The CDR3 protein sequence reads: CASSRTGGSNQPQHF. Here is the DNA: TGTGCCAGCAGCAGAACAGGGGGAAGCAATCAGCCCCAGCATTTT.